The clone carrying this T cell receptor beta chain was seen only a few times. The germline V gene encodes CDR1 LNHNV and CDR2 YYDKDF (reference sequence). The CDR3 sequence is 17 residues long. V lost 8 bases and J lost 3; bases outside the gene matches: 18. The entry originates in a study of blood T cell repertoires in COVID-19. Study overall: The United States, Italy and Spain were the sources of the acute and convalescent COVID-19 samples.

Using immunoSEQ multiplex PCR, the repertoire was profiled, and TCRdb retains in-frame clones only, with some absent. The table includes fewer than 120,000 clones, 82% detected once. This chain links TRBV15 with TRBJ1-1; 7 positions match TRBD1. The sequence derives from a woman aged 60-70 years with acute or convalescent COVID-19. The specimen sequenced was peripheral blood. CDR3 sequence reads: CATSQTRQGGSDTEAFF. CDR3 DNA sequence: TGTGCCACCTCTCAAACGAGACAGGGAGGTTCGGACACTGAAGCTTTCTTT.